Presented here are 23 T cell receptor beta chains from one specimen sequenced in a study of T-cell memory formation after mild COVID-19. TCRdb re-called the 5' RACE reads through MiXCR, storing one row per CDR3 protein. This table holds roughly 180,000 distinct CDR3 sequences, around a tenth found once. Sequenced material: PBMCs or a T cell subset sorted from them (not recorded which). The receptors shown here come from a young man who had mild COVID-19 (a few samples of this study predate the infection). Cell type and time point are not known.

This clonotype came up many times. The rearrangement joins TRBV6-5 to TRBJ2-3; no clear D. The CDR3 is 14 residues long. Germline V lookup: CDR1 MNHEY, CDR2 SVGAGI. The ends were cut back, 0 bases at V and 2 bases at J, with 6 bases in the middle. Written as DNA, the CDR3 is TGTGCCAGCAGTTACTCGTACGACACAGATACGCAGTATTTT. It translates to CASSYSYDTDTQYF.

V gene TRBV20-1 combines with J gene TRBJ2-3; D possibly uses TRBD1 or TRBD2 (6 bases each). Deletions cut 3 bases from V and 2 bases from J, with 15 bases between. The CDR3 spans 15 residues. In germline, CDR1 is DFQATT, CDR2 SNEGSKA (reference sequence). Here the CDR3 reads CSASDRRGDTDTQYF. Here the CDR3 DNA reads TGCAGTGCTAGCGATAGGAGGGGGGACACAGATACGCAGTATTTT.

A single count supports this clonotype. The J gene is TRBJ2-1, the V gene TRBV21-1. TRBV21-1 constitutes a pseudogene. The CDR3 contains 14 residues. CDR3 amino acids: CASRIRGPYNEQFF. As DNA, the CDR3 is TGTGCCAGCAGGATTAGGGGCCCCTACAATGAGCAGTTCTTC.

J is TRBJ1-3 and V is TRBV18, with 7 bases matching TRBD1. Trimming took 6 bases from V and 3 from J; bases not matched to a gene: 5. The CDR3 is 14 residues long. Germline V CDR1 and CDR2: KGHSH, LQKENI. The CDR3 nucleotides are TGTGCCAGCTCCCGTGGGACAGATGGAAACACCATATATTTT. Residues: CASSRGTDGNTIYF.

The chain combines TRBV29-1 with TRBJ1-3; D gene ambiguous. Germline assignment: CDR1 SQVTM and CDR2 ANQGSEA. CDR3 length: 12 amino acids. Trimming took off 7 bases at V and 0 bases at J, with 7 bases between the two ends. The CDR3 nucleotides read TGCAGCGCCCACTACTCTGGAAACACCATATATTTT. Protein: CSAHYSGNTIYF.

This clonotype was detected only a few times. The chain has TRBV15 and TRBJ2-5, with TRBD1 as a possible D gene (5 bases). The CDR3 runs 14 residues. V dropped 3 bases and J dropped 1 base, with 9 bases sitting between them. Germline CDR1 LNHNV, CDR2 YYDKDF (reference sequence). The DNA of the CDR3 is TGTGCCACCAGCAGTCGTAGGGGCCAAGAGACCCAGTACTTC. Translating it yields CATSSRRGQETQYF.

This clonotype has only a few counts. The CDR3 here is CASSEAVPGIAGELFF. In nucleotides, the CDR3 is TGTGCCAGCAGTGAAGCGGTGCCGGGGATTGCCGGGGAGCTGTTTTTT. This sequence joins TRBV2 and TRBJ2-2; possible D gene TRBD2, 5 bases. There are 16 residues in the CDR3. The germline CDR1 and CDR2 sequences are SNHLY and FYNNEI. V was pared by 0 bases and J by 6 bases, with 14 bases between.

This clonotype occurred a few times. This chain connects TRBV12-3 or TRBV12-4 to TRBJ1-6; 8 nucleotides align to TRBD1. The V segment lost 0 bases and the J segment 10 bases; nucleotides outside the gene matches: 8. The CDR3 extends over 16 amino acids. CDR3 residues: CASSLADRAPRSPLHF. Written as DNA, the CDR3 is TGTGCCAGCAGTTTAGCGGACAGGGCCCCAAGGTCACCCCTCCACTTT.

Only a few counts were recorded for this clonotype. CDR3 coding DNA: TGCGCCAGCAGCTTGGGTGGGGGGACAACGAATGAAGCTTTCTTT. Amino acids: CASSLGGGTTNEAFF. This rearrangement joins TRBV5-1 to TRBJ1-1; a possible D gene is TRBD1 (6 bases). Trimming removed 0 bases at V and 7 bases at J, with 16 bases between. The CDR3 loop spans 15 amino acids. The germline CDR1 and CDR2 sequences are SGHRS and YFSETQ.

This chain links TRBV6-2 or TRBV6-3 with TRBJ2-1; a weak D match, TRBD2 (6 bases). The CDR3 runs to 14 residues. The V gene's germline CDR1 is MNHEY and CDR2 SVGEGT. Trimming removed 4 bases from V and 9 bases from J, with 16 bases in between. The CDR3 nucleotides are TGTGCCAGCAGTTCCATACTCACCGGGGGTGAGCAGTTCTTC. This translates into CASSSILTGGEQFF.

This clonotype was observed a few times. The V gene is TRBV12-3 or TRBV12-4, the J gene TRBJ2-7; no clear D gene. The CDR3 extends over 12 amino acids. V lost 5 bases to trimming and J lost 2 bases, with 7 bases between them. The CDR3 protein is CASSRETYEQYF. Here the CDR3 DNA reads TGTGCCAGCAGTAGGGAAACCTACGAGCAGTACTTC.

This clonotype was counted ten times or more. V gene TRBV12-3 or TRBV12-4 combines with J gene TRBJ2-1; weak D call: TRBD1 (6 bases). The CDR3 has 13 amino acids. Trimming removed 2 bases from V and 7 bases from J, with 9 bases in between. The CDR3 DNA reads TGTGCCAGCAGTTTACAGGGGCGGAATGAGCAGTTCTTC. Its protein is CASSLQGRNEQFF.

The chain is built from TRBV10-3 and TRBJ2-2, with 11 bases fitting TRBD2. Germline trimming cut 6 bases from V and 0 bases from J; bases unmatched to any gene: 3. From germline, CDR1 is ENHRY and CDR2 SYGVKD. CDR3 length: 16 residues. Here the CDR3 DNA reads TGTGCCATCAGCGGGACTAGCGGCGCGAACACCGGGGAGCTGTTTTTT. Translating it yields CAISGTSGANTGELFF.

The chain links TRBV6-1 to TRBJ2-7, with 8 bases that match TRBD1. V lost 5 bases and J lost 2; bases outside the gene matches: 5. In germline, CDR1 is MNHNS, CDR2 SASEGT. CDR3 length: 14 residues. CDR3 sequence: CASSRQGTTYEQYV. Here the CDR3 DNA reads TGTGCCAGCAGTAGACAGGGGACAACCTACGAGCAGTACGTC.

The V call is TRBV3-1, the J call TRBJ2-7, with 9 positions matching TRBD2. Germline V lookup: CDR1 LGHDT, CDR2 YNNKEL (reference sequence). V lost 0 bases to trimming and J lost 5 bases; unmatched junction nucleotides: 5. The CDR3 has 15 amino acids. CDR3 coding DNA: TGTGCCAGCAGCCAAGATCTAGCGGGGTACGACGAGCAGTACTTC. Protein sequence: CASSQDLAGYDEQYF.

The sample holds a few counts of this clonotype. The chain combines TRBV7-9 with TRBJ2-1; possible D gene TRBD1, 5 bases. The V end lost 6 bases, the J end lost 1 base, and 7 bases lay between the germline ends. The CDR3 extends over 13 amino acids. The germline V gene encodes CDR1 SEHNR and CDR2 FQNEAQ (reference sequence). The CDR3 DNA reads TGTGCCAGCAGGCCAGGGTCCTACAATGAGCAGTTCTTC. This encodes CASRPGSYNEQFF.

The CDR3, as DNA: TGCAGCGTCCTGCTGGGGACTAGCGGGGGGGCTGGGGGAGAGACCCAGTACTTC. It yields the protein CSVLLGTSGGAGGETQYF. The chain carries TRBV29-1 and TRBJ2-5; 16 positions match TRBD2. The V and J ends lost 6 bases and 4 bases, in that order; junction bases with no gene match: 14. The CDR3 runs to 18 residues. CDR1 and CDR2 from the germline V gene are SQVTM and ANQGSEA.

This clonotype came up many times. The rearrangement joins TRBV10-3 to TRBJ2-5, with 10 bases aligning to TRBD1. Per germline, CDR1 ENHRY and CDR2 SYGVKD. CDR3 size: 16 residues. The V and J ends lost 4 bases and 2 bases, in that order; junction bases with no gene match: 7. CDR3 DNA sequence: TGTGCCATCAGTGGGCCCGGGACAGGGGTTCAAGAGACCCAGTACTTC. Amino acid sequence: CAISGPGTGVQETQYF.

This clonotype has more than one count but fewer than ten. The V gene is TRBV5-1, the J gene TRBJ1-1, with D hard to call. Trimming pared 1 base from V and 2 bases from J, leaving 12 bases between. The germline V gene encodes CDR1 SGHRS and CDR2 YFSETQ. There are 15 residues in the CDR3. In DNA, the CDR3 is TGCGCCAGCAGCTTGATCGCCACAGAAAACACTGAAGCTTTCTTT. It specifies CASSLIATENTEAFF.

The chain joins TRBV6-6 to TRBJ1-2; 8 bases line up with TRBD1. Losses at the gene ends were 5 bases for V and 7 bases for J; bases not matched to a gene: 9. Germline V CDR1 and CDR2: MNHNY, SVGAGI (reference sequence). The CDR3 contains 14 residues. The DNA of the CDR3 is TGTGCCAGCAGTCCCGGACAGGGAAGTGGTGGCTACACCTTC. It codes for CASSPGQGSGGYTF.

This clonotype was seen more than once but under ten times. The chain joins TRBV18 to TRBJ1-5, with a tentative D call TRBD1 (6 bases). CDR1 and CDR2 (germline): KGHSH, LQKENI. The CDR3 consists of 16 residues. V gave up 3 bases and J gave up 0 bases, with 12 bases separating them. CDR3 loop: CASSPGQLYSNQPQHF. CDR3 DNA: TGTGCCAGCTCACCCGGACAGCTTTATAGCAATCAGCCCCAGCATTTT.

This chain uses TRBV4-1 with TRBJ2-1; TRBD1 agrees at 7 bases. Per the germline V gene, CDR1 is MGHRA and CDR2 is YSYEKL. There are 19 residues in the CDR3. J was trimmed by 4 bases and V by 5 bases; bases with no gene match: 20. The CDR3 loop is CASSGHRVRGPGGYNEQFF. The CDR3, as DNA: TGCGCCAGCAGCGGGCACAGGGTTAGAGGGCCAGGGGGATACAATGAGCAGTTCTTC.

This clonotype was counted ten times or more. V gene TRBV5-6 combines with J gene TRBJ2-5; tentative D call: TRBD2 (5 bases). V was pared by 4 bases and J by 2 bases, with 15 bases between. The CDR3 length is 15 residues. Germline loops: CDR1 SGHDT, CDR2 YYEEEE. The CDR3 sequence: CASSPSPSGQETQYF. The CDR3 DNA is TGTGCCAGCAGCCCTTCCCCCAGCGGACAAGAGACCCAGTACTTC.